A selection of T cell receptor beta chains follows, all from one sample in a study of cytomegalovirus exposure and HLA in healthy donors. Clones were read by immunoSEQ multiplex PCR, and TCRdb kept only the in-frame ones, dropping some. Seen here are approximately 89,000 clones, around 77% observed once, and the top ten hold 3% to 4.5%. The sample was PBMCs. Receptors were obtained from a man aged 25 to 45 in good health and CMV-seronegative. The CDR3 runs from the conserved cysteine through the conserved F or W. A D gene is named only where the DNA matches it firmly. Some rows mark clone size as missing; the rest say once, few, many or name a class of expanded clone.

V: TRBV2
size: NA
J: TRBJ2-2
D: TRBD1
DNA: TGTGCCAGCAGCACGACAGGGGGCCCCGGGGAGCTGTTTTTT
CDR3: CASSTTGGPGELFF

V: TRBV13
size: NA
J: TRBJ1-1
D: NA
DNA: TGTGTCAGCAGCATAACTACTCGTTCCACTGAAGCTTTCTTT
CDR3: CVSSITTRSTEAFF

V: TRBV27
size: NA
J: TRBJ1-4
D: TRBD1
DNA: TGTGCCAGCAGTTCGCCCGGGACAGTCAATGAAAAACTGTTTTTT
CDR3: CASSSPGTVNEKLFF

V: TRBV7-2
size: few
J: TRBJ1-2
D: NA
DNA: TGTGCCAGCAGCTTAGCGGAGGGCCGGAACTATGGCTACACCTTC
CDR3: CASSLAEGRNYGYTF

V: TRBV9
size: NA
J: TRBJ1-1
D: TRBD1
DNA: TGTGCCAGCAGCGTAGATGGGGGACAGGCCGAAGCTTTCTTT
CDR3: CASSVDGGQAEAFF

V: TRBV7-9
size: NA
J: TRBJ2-1
D: NA
DNA: TGTGCCAGCAGCTTAGATGTAGCGGAGCCCTACAATGAGCAGTTCTTC
CDR3: CASSLDVAEPYNEQFF

V: TRBV13
size: NA
J: TRBJ2-5
D: NA
DNA: TGTGCCAGCAGCTTAGGCCCCAGGGCGTTCGAGACCCAGTACTTC
CDR3: CASSLGPRAFETQYF

V: TRBV28
size: NA
J: TRBJ2-1
D: TRBD2
DNA: TGTGCCAGCAGTCCCACCGGGACTAGAAAACGAAGCTCCTACAATGAGCAGTTCTTC
CDR3: CASSPTGTRKRSSYNEQFF

V: TRBV10-3
size: NA
J: TRBJ2-7
D: TRBD1
DNA: TGTGCCAGCACCGGGACAGGGGTATACGAGCAGTACTTC
CDR3: CASTGTGVYEQYF

V: TRBV10-2
size: NA
J: TRBJ2-2
D: NA
DNA: TGCGCCAGCAGTGAGTCTGCCGGGAACACCGGGGAGCTGTTTTTT
CDR3: CASSESAGNTGELFF

V: TRBV7-8
size: NA
J: TRBJ1-6
D: TRBD1
DNA: TGTGCCAGCACTGAACAGGGGCGTTCACCCCTCCACTTT
CDR3: CASTEQGRSPLHF

V: TRBV7-9
size: few
J: TRBJ2-7
D: NA
DNA: TGTGCCAGCAGCCCCCCAGCAGGTCTGCAGTACTTC
CDR3: CASSPPAGLQYF

V: TRBV5-4
size: NA
J: TRBJ1-3
D: NA
DNA: TGTGCCAGCAGCGCGTATGGGGGCGGAGGAAACACCATATATTTT
CDR3: CASSAYGGGGNTIYF

V: TRBV2
size: NA
J: TRBJ1-5
D: NA
DNA: TGTGCCAGCAGCGAAGGACAGCCCGCTCAGCCCCAGCATTTT
CDR3: CASSEGQPAQPQHF

V: TRBV15
size: NA
J: TRBJ2-3
D: NA
DNA: TGTGCCACCAGCATGGAGCTAGTAAGCACAGATACGCAGTATTTT
CDR3: CATSMELVSTDTQYF

V: TRBV5-1
size: NA
J: TRBJ2-2
D: NA
DNA: TGCGCCAGCAGCTTGTCCTCAGGGCCCGGGGAGCTGTTTTTT
CDR3: CASSLSSGPGELFF

V: TRBV2
size: NA
J: TRBJ1-2
D: TRBD1
DNA: TGTGCCAGCAGCCTGGGACAGGGGGAGAGCTATGGCTACACCTTC
CDR3: CASSLGQGESYGYTF

V: TRBV5-4
size: once
J: TRBJ2-7
D: NA
DNA: TGTGCCAGCAGCTTGGGCGGCAGCTACTCCTACGAGCAGTACTTC
CDR3: CASSLGGSYSYEQYF

V: TRBV30
size: NA
J: TRBJ1-1
D: NA
DNA: TGTGCCTGGACTCTGAGGCCCATGATCACTGAAGCTTTCTTT
CDR3: CAWTLRPMITEAFF

V: TRBV28
size: NA
J: TRBJ2-1
D: NA
DNA: TGTGCCAGCAACCTACCGGGTAGCCATCCTTCCTACAATGAGCAGTTCTTC
CDR3: CASNLPGSHPSYNEQFF

V: TRBV10-3
size: NA
J: TRBJ2-1
D: NA
DNA: TGTGCCATCAGTGCAGAGGGCCCGGGGTACAATGAGCAGTTCTTC
CDR3: CAISAEGPGYNEQFF

V: TRBV11-2
size: NA
J: TRBJ2-1
D: NA
DNA: TGTGCCAGCAGCTTAGTCCGGGGTAAGGGCAATGAGCAGTTCTTC
CDR3: CASSLVRGKGNEQFF

V: TRBV25-1
size: NA
J: TRBJ2-7
D: TRBD1
DNA: TGTGCCAGCAGACCCGCGGGCAGGGGGACCCACTACGAGCAGTACTTC
CDR3: CASRPAGRGTHYEQYF

V: TRBV25-1
size: NA
J: TRBJ1-2
D: TRBD1
DNA: TGTGCCAGCAGTGAACCCGGGACAGACTATGGCTACACCTTC
CDR3: CASSEPGTDYGYTF

V: TRBV6-5
size: NA
J: TRBJ2-7
D: TRBD2
DNA: TGTGCCAGCAGTTCTAGCGGGAGCAGGAGCTACGAGCAGTACTTC
CDR3: CASSSSGSRSYEQYF

V: TRBV5-1
size: NA
J: TRBJ1-3
D: NA
DNA: TGCGCCAGCAGCCCAACAGGGACTGGAAACACCATATATTTT
CDR3: CASSPTGTGNTIYF

V: TRBV5-1
size: once
J: TRBJ2-7
D: TRBD1
DNA: TGCGCCAGCAGCTGGCGGGACAGGGGGCACAGCGAGCAGTACTTC
CDR3: CASSWRDRGHSEQYF

V: TRBV28
size: NA
J: TRBJ2-7
D: NA
DNA: TGTGCCAGCAGCAAGACTAGTGTCCCCTACGAGCAGTACTTC
CDR3: CASSKTSVPYEQYF

V: TRBV28
size: once
J: TRBJ2-6
D: NA
DNA: TGTGCCAGCAGTCCATTCAGGGTTTCTGGGGCCAACGTCCTGACTTTC
CDR3: CASSPFRVSGANVLTF

V: TRBV5-1
size: NA
J: TRBJ2-2
D: TRBD1
DNA: TGCGCCAGCAGCTTGTGGGGACAGACAAACACCGGGGAGCTGTTTTTT
CDR3: CASSLWGQTNTGELFF

V: TRBV13
size: few
J: TRBJ2-1
D: NA
DNA: TGTGCCAGCAGCTCCCGAAGCCCTCTGGCGGGTGGGCAGTTCTTC
CDR3: CASSSRSPLAGGQFF

V: TRBV5-1
size: NA
J: TRBJ1-2
D: NA
DNA: TGCGCCAGCAGCTTGGAAGGGGGAACGGGCTACACCTTC
CDR3: CASSLEGGTGYTF

V: TRBV7-2
size: few
J: TRBJ2-4
D: TRBD2
DNA: TGTGCCAGCAGTTTTACTAGCGGGGGTTCCAAAAACATTCAGTACTTC
CDR3: CASSFTSGGSKNIQYF

V: TRBV19
size: NA
J: TRBJ2-5
D: TRBD1
DNA: TGTGCCAGCAGGACAGGGGGCCCGGGAGAGACCCAGTACTTC
CDR3: CASRTGGPGETQYF

V: TRBV2
size: few
J: TRBJ1-2
D: NA
DNA: TGTGCCAGCAGTGAACAGGCATTTAACTATGGCTACACCTTC
CDR3: CASSEQAFNYGYTF

V: TRBV25-1
size: few
J: TRBJ2-1
D: TRBD1
DNA: TGTGCCAGCAGGGCAGGGGGCTACAATGAGCAGTTCTTC
CDR3: CASRAGGYNEQFF

V: TRBV29-1
size: NA
J: TRBJ2-3
D: TRBD1
DNA: TGCAGCGTGGGACAGGGACGCACAGATACGCAGTATTTT
CDR3: CSVGQGRTDTQYF

V: TRBV2
size: NA
J: TRBJ1-5
D: NA
DNA: TGTGCCAGCAGTGGGACAACGGATCAGCCCCAGCATTTT
CDR3: CASSGTTDQPQHF

V: TRBV5-6
size: NA
J: TRBJ2-1
D: TRBD2
DNA: TGTGCCAGCAGCTTGGTGCTAGCGGACAATGAGCAGTTCTTC
CDR3: CASSLVLADNEQFF

V: TRBV14
size: NA
J: TRBJ1-2
D: NA
DNA: TGTGCCAGCAGCCAAGTTCCAGGGAACTATGGCTACACCTTC
CDR3: CASSQVPGNYGYTF

V: TRBV13
size: NA
J: TRBJ1-1
D: NA
DNA: TGTGCCAGCATATCGTTAGCCTCGAACACTGAAGCTTTCTTT
CDR3: CASISLASNTEAFF